The 7 T cell receptor beta chains listed next were all sequenced from one sample in a study of a mutant IDH1 vaccine in newly diagnosed glioma. Sequencing was performed with immunoSEQ multiplex PCR; in TCRdb, only in-frame clones are kept and a portion is missing. The sample lists 20,000 to 25,000 clones; roughly 78% were seen once. No antigen has been identified for these receptors. Time point: week 11, during vaccination. In every dose of vaccine, 300 ug of mutant IDH1 20-mer peptide was given alongside topical imiquimod. The sample consisted of PBMCs, taken from a glioma patient whose treatment included an IDH1 peptide vaccine. The receptors come from a man aged 40-49 years with glioma.

The rearrangement joins TRBV6-5 to TRBJ1-1, with 7 bases that match TRBD1. The CDR3 totals 13 residues. Germline CDR1 and CDR2: MNHEY and SVGAGI. J lost 4 bases, V lost 5 bases, and 4 bases had no gene match. The CDR3 sequence is CASSLTGVTEAFF. The CDR3 nucleotides are TGTGCCAGCAGTCTTACAGGGGTCACTGAAGCTTTCTTT.

This sequence joins TRBV19 and TRBJ2-1; 11 bases are shared with TRBD2. This CDR3 contains 19 residues. Germline V gives CDR1 LNHDA, CDR2 SQIVND (reference sequence). The V segment lost 4 bases and the J segment 4 bases; nucleotides outside the gene matches: 15. For the CDR3, the DNA is TGTGCCAGTAGTACCATTTTAGCGGGAGGGCCCCAACTTTACAATGAGCAGTTCTTC. Encoded protein: CASSTILAGGPQLYNEQFF.

The J gene is TRBJ1-4, the V gene TRBV9; no firm D call. The CDR3 runs 17 residues. The germline V gene encodes CDR1 SGDLS and CDR2 YYNGEE. V lost 4 bases to trimming and J lost 8 bases, with 24 bases between them. The chain's CDR3 is CASSPGQARRVEEKLFF. The CDR3 region has the DNA TGTGCCAGCAGCCCAGGCCAGGCGAGGAGGGTAGAGGAAAAACTGTTTTTT.

The rearrangement joins TRBV5-5 to TRBJ1-1; D ambiguous. From germline, CDR1 is SGHKS and CDR2 YYEKEE (reference sequence). V was cut by 0 bases and J by 1 base, with 10 bases left in between. This CDR3 region has 15 residues. CDR3: CASSLGPGKNTEAFF. In DNA, the CDR3 is TGTGCCAGCAGCTTGGGACCCGGGAAGAACACTGAAGCTTTCTTT.

This clone turned up a few times. The V call is TRBV6-1, the J call TRBJ1-5; D is perhaps TRBD1 (6 bases). Per germline, CDR1 MNHNS and CDR2 SASEGT. V was trimmed by 4 bases and J by 9 bases, leaving 19 bases between them. The length of the CDR3 is 15 residues. In DNA, the CDR3 is TGTGCCAGCAGTGCAGTCGGGGGGGGGCAGCCGCCCCAGCATTTT. It is translated as CASSAVGGGQPPQHF.

V usage is TRBV5-6 and J usage is TRBJ2-7, with TRBD1 identical over 7 bases. This CDR3 has 13 residues. From germline, CDR1 is SGHDT and CDR2 YYEEEE. J was trimmed by 8 bases and V by 1 base; bases with no gene match: 6. The CDR3 region is CASSLWTGLQQYV. The CDR3 bases are TGTGCCAGCAGCTTGTGGACAGGTCTCCAGCAGTACGTC.

The V gene is TRBV6-1, the J gene TRBJ2-5, with D tentatively TRBD1 or TRBD2 (5 bases each). Trimming removed 4 bases at V and 2 bases at J, with 11 bases between. CDR1 is MNHNS and CDR2 is SASEGT in the germline V gene. This CDR3 spans 14 amino acids. This CDR3 is CASSASWGQETQYF. CDR3 DNA: TGTGCCAGCAGTGCCTCGTGGGGGCAAGAGACCCAGTACTTC.